This T cell receptor beta chain was identified during a study of graft-versus-host responses after intestinal transplantation. Data came from immunoSEQ multiplex PCR; TCRdb stores just in-frame clones and leaves some out. Of 35,000 to 50,000 clones in the sample, nearly 95% were seen once. V was pared by 4 bases and J by 11 bases, with 26 bases between. The CDR3 has 16 amino acids. Germline CDR1 MNHEY, CDR2 SMNVEV (reference sequence). For this clone: Antigen unknown.

Points from the study as a whole: Subjects displaying graft-donor T cell macrochimerism possessed elevated graft-versus-host to host-versus-graft clonal ratios inside allografts.

The sequence was collected from a human donor who was the organ donor for an intestinal transplant. This chain links TRBV27 with TRBJ2-5; D possibly corresponds to TRBD1 (5 bases). The source material was unstimulated CD8+ T cells sorted from spleen or lymph node cells, sampled before transplant. CDR3 DNA sequence: TGTGCCAGCAGTTCCCCGCCCAGGGAATTTGGTGGTAAGCAGTACTTC. Protein sequence: CASSSPPREFGGKQYF.